This T cell receptor beta chain appears in the sequencing data of a study of CD8 T cells in ankylosing spondylitis. This clonotype was found many times. Its antigen is as yet unknown. General observations from the study: Typical of ankylosing spondylitis blood, it appeared, was a TCR beta motif of eight highly homologous variants.

TCRdb analysed the 5' RACE reads with MiXCR anew, one entry per CDR3 protein. This sample carries more than 600,000 distinct CDR3 sequences, 19% of them seen once, and the ten largest clones take 15% to 20%. This CDR3 has 15 residues. Germline values: CDR1 ENHRY, CDR2 SYGVKD. The V end was cut by 2 bases, the J end by 0 bases, with 11 bases between. The TCR originated in a male donor with ankylosing spondylitis. The sequencing input was blood, either unsorted or a sorted T cell fraction (not recorded which). The rearrangement joins TRBV10-3 to TRBJ2-7; a weak D match, TRBD2 (6 bases). CDR3 sequence reads: CAISEPGTSSYEQYF. The CDR3 DNA follows: TGTGCCATCAGTGAGCCCGGGACTTCCTCCTACGAGCAGTACTTC.